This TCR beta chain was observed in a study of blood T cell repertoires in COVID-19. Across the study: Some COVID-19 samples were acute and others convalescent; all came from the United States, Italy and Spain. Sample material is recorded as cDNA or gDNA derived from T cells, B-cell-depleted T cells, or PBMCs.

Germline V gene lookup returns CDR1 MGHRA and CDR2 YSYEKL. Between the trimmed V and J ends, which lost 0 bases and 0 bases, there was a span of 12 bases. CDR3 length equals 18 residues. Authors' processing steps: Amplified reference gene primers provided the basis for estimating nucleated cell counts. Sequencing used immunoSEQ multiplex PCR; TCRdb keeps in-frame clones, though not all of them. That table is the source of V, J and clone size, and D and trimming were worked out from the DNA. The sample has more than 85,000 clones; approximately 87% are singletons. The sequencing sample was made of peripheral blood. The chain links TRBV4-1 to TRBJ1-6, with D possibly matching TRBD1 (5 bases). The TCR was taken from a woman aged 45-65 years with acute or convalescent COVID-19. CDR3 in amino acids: CASSQEGATSSYNSPLHF. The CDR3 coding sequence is TGCGCCAGCAGCCAAGAAGGGGCCACGAGCTCCTATAATTCACCCCTCCACTTT.